Below, one TCR beta chain is given with its context. This CDR3 spans 14 amino acids. After removal of 4 bases from V and 3 bases from J, the junction contained 4 bases not matched to a gene. Germline CDR1 and CDR2: SGHDT and YYEEEE. This entry comes from a study of blood T cell repertoires in COVID-19. Overall study: There were acute and convalescent COVID-19 samples, and they came from the United States, Italy and Spain. PBMCs, B-cell-depleted T cells, or T cells were the source of the cDNA or gDNA that made up the material.

In the authors' methods: Cell counts per sample came from amplifying reference gene primers. The assay was immunoSEQ multiplex PCR, and TCRdb's table has in-frame clones only and misses some. V and J calls and clone size are copied from that table; D and trimming were computed from the DNA. This table holds about 370,000 clones, around 90% found once. The chain uses TRBV5-6 and TRBJ1-5; 7 bases agree with TRBD1. This sequence originates from a man younger than 30 with active or convalescent COVID-19. The material sequenced was peripheral blood. The CDR3 region is CASSGTALNQPQHF. The CDR3 DNA reads TGTGCCAGCAGCGGGACAGCGCTCAATCAGCCCCAGCATTTT.